These 19 T cell receptor beta chains originate from one sample sequenced in a study of cytomegalovirus exposure and HLA in healthy donors. Primers included in the PCR were 60 Vbeta and 13 Jbeta primers. Libraries were prepared by immunoSEQ multiplex PCR; TCRdb keeps only in-frame clonotypes and omits some of them. The sample records roughly 150,000 clones, around 73% being singletons. Sample: PBMCs. These receptor sequences come from a male donor in good health and CMV-seronegative.

The genes are TRBV9 and TRBJ2-7; a possible D gene is TRBD2 (5 bases). Trimming shortened V by 3 bases and J by 3 bases, and 16 bases separated the two germline ends. The CDR3 is made up of 15 amino acids. Germline V gene lookup returns CDR1 SGDLS and CDR2 YYNGEE. The CDR3 region is CASSAGYGSVYEQYF. CDR3 DNA: TGTGCCAGCAGCGCGGGGTATGGTAGCGTCTACGAGCAGTACTTC.

The rearrangement uses TRBV7-9 and TRBJ2-7, with D tentatively TRBD2 (5 bases). The CDR3 has 14 residues. V lost 2 bases and J lost 0, with 8 bases in between. Germline V lookup: CDR1 SEHNR, CDR2 FQNEAQ (reference sequence). CDR3 in amino acids: CASSLPRDSYEQYF. CDR3 coding DNA: TGTGCCAGCAGCTTACCCCGGGACTCCTACGAGCAGTACTTC.

The chain recombines TRBV6-4 with TRBJ1-1; D is uncertain. With 6 bases removed from V and 5 bases from J, the gap between germline ends came to 13 bases. Germline V gives CDR1 MRHNA, CDR2 SNTAGT. The CDR3 loop spans 13 amino acids. DNA for the CDR3: TGTGCCAGCAGCGCCGGGAGTCGGACTGAAGCTTTCTTT. Translating gives CASSAGSRTEAFF.

The chain combines TRBV7-8 with TRBJ1-2; weak D call: TRBD1 (5 bases). Trimming removed 5 bases at V and 3 bases at J, with 13 bases between. From germline, CDR1 is SGHVS and CDR2 FQNEAQ. The CDR3 totals 14 residues. CDR3 coding DNA: TGTGCCAGCAGCGCAAGGGGTCAGGACTATGGCTACACCTTC. Residues: CASSARGQDYGYTF.

The chain carries TRBV6-1 and TRBJ1-2, with 7 bases aligning to TRBD1. V lost 7 bases, J lost 2 bases, and 4 bases stayed unmatched. CDR1 and CDR2 (germline): MNHNS, SASEGT. The length of the CDR3 is 13 residues. CDR3 sequence reads: CASKTGRNYGYTF. As DNA, the CDR3 is TGTGCCAGCAAGACAGGGAGGAACTATGGCTACACCTTC.

The chain is built from TRBV5-1 and TRBJ1-2; D may be TRBD1 (6 bases). The CDR3 covers 17 residues. Germline CDR1 reads SGHRS; CDR2 reads YFSETQ. Trimming left V 0 bases short and J 2 bases short, with 17 bases between. In DNA, the CDR3 is TGCGCCAGCAGCTTGGCCACCCAGGGCACAGGGAACTATGGCTACACCTTC. It specifies CASSLATQGTGNYGYTF.

V usage is TRBV19 and J usage is TRBJ2-5; D unclear. Germline CDR1 reads LNHDA; CDR2 reads SQIVND (reference sequence). Trimming removed 0 bases from V and 5 bases from J, with 16 bases in between. This CDR3 region has 16 residues. The CDR3 loop is CASSIDLSGSGETQYF. CDR3 nucleotides: TGTGCCAGTAGTATAGATCTATCCGGGTCGGGTGAGACCCAGTACTTC.

This chain uses TRBV5-1 with TRBJ1-1; TRBD1 matches 9 bases. Per the germline V gene, CDR1 is SGHRS and CDR2 is YFSETQ. This CDR3 spans 14 amino acids. With V trimmed by 4 bases and J by 5 bases, 6 bases remained unmatched. The CDR3 region has the DNA TGCGCCAGCAGCCTCCGGACAGGGGTTACTGAAGCTTTCTTT. It specifies CASSLRTGVTEAFF.

This clone has only a few counts. The chain couples TRBV6-6 to TRBJ1-6; 8 bases match TRBD1. The CDR3 spans 14 residues. J lost 7 bases, V lost 2 bases, and 1 base had no gene match. Germline CDR1 and CDR2: MNHNY and SVGAGI (reference sequence). Here the CDR3 reads CASSYTGGNSPLHF. CDR3 coding DNA: TGTGCCAGCAGTTACACAGGGGGAAATTCACCCCTCCACTTT.

The V call is TRBV27, the J call TRBJ2-7; no definite D call. The V end lost 3 bases, the J end lost 3 bases, and 9 bases lay between the germline ends. Germline V CDR1 and CDR2: MNHEY, SMNVEV (reference sequence). The CDR3 spans 13 residues. CDR3 coding DNA: TGTGCCAGCAGTTTGGGCAAGCTCTACGAGCAGTACTTC. Translation gives CASSLGKLYEQYF.

The chain couples TRBV6-1 to TRBJ2-7; 10 bases are a match to TRBD1. Germline trimming cut 7 bases from V and 2 bases from J; bases unmatched to any gene: 5. The CDR3 runs to 14 residues. From germline, CDR1 is MNHNS and CDR2 SASEGT. CDR3 in amino acids: CASNGQGGAYEQYF. For the CDR3, the DNA is TGTGCCAGCAACGGACAGGGGGGTGCCTACGAGCAGTACTTC.

The rearrangement links TRBV5-5 to TRBJ1-1; no firm D call. This CDR3 is 13 amino acids long. Germline CDR1 reads SGHKS; CDR2 reads YYEKEE (reference sequence). Deletions cut 2 bases from V and 8 bases from J, with 13 bases between. CDR3 coding DNA: TGTGCCAGCAGCTTTTATTTAGAACAGGAAGCTTTCTTT. Amino acid sequence: CASSFYLEQEAFF.

This clone was observed a single time. This sequence joins TRBV27 and TRBJ2-7; 7 bases align to TRBD1. Germline V gene data show CDR1 as MNHEY and CDR2 as SMNVEV (reference sequence). The V segment lost 10 bases and the J segment 2 bases; nucleotides outside the gene matches: 5. The CDR3 runs 12 residues. The CDR3 nucleotides are TGTGCCATTGGGGACAGCCCCTACGAGCAGTACTTC. Translated: CAIGDSPYEQYF.

This clone was seen once. The chain joins TRBV28 to TRBJ2-7; 9 nucleotides match TRBD1. The CDR3 has 14 residues. The J segment lost 5 bases and the V segment lost 6 bases, leaving 8 bases of the junction unmatched. Germline CDR1 and CDR2: MDHEN and SYDVKM. The CDR3 here is CASSSGTGINEQYF. CDR3 bases: TGTGCCAGCAGCTCCGGGACAGGGATAAACGAGCAGTACTTC.

The rearrangement joins TRBV28 to TRBJ1-1, with D hard to call. The CDR3 has 13 amino acids. V lost 6 bases and J 2 bases, leaving 10 bases between the germline ends. The V gene's germline CDR1 is MDHEN and CDR2 SYDVKM. CDR3 sequence: CASRIARNTEAFF. For the CDR3, the DNA is TGTGCCAGCAGGATCGCGCGTAACACTGAAGCTTTCTTT.

This chain uses TRBV6-1 with TRBJ1-5; 8 nucleotides align to TRBD1. The germline CDR1 and CDR2 sequences are MNHNS and SASEGT. CDR3 size: 14 residues. V dropped 6 bases and J dropped 2; count of bases not matched to a gene: 3. The CDR3 nucleotides are TGTGCCAGCAGGGAGACAGGGGGCAATCAGCCCCAGCATTTT. This gives the protein CASRETGGNQPQHF.

The V gene is TRBV5-1, the J gene TRBJ1-3; 7 bases are shared with TRBD1. Germline values: CDR1 SGHRS, CDR2 YFSETQ. This CDR3 is 14 amino acids long. Trimming removed 3 bases from V and 4 bases from J; junction bases left unmatched: 4. For the CDR3, the DNA is TGCGCCAGCAGCTCCGGGACAGACGGAAACACCATATATTTT. Protein product: CASSSGTDGNTIYF.

The rearrangement uses TRBV25-1 and TRBJ2-3, with 7 bases aligning to TRBD2. V dropped 1 base and J dropped 2; count of bases not matched to a gene: 3. The CDR3 consists of 15 residues. The germline V gene has CDR1 MGHDK and CDR2 SYGVNS. CDR3 sequence reads: CASSEWGGFTDTQYF. CDR3 nucleotide sequence: TGTGCCAGCAGTGAATGGGGAGGGTTCACAGATACGCAGTATTTT.

This clone was recorded a few times. The chain recombines TRBV27 with TRBJ2-5; TRBD2 matches at 15 bases. Germline-derived CDR1 and CDR2 are MNHEY and SMNVEV (reference sequence). The CDR3 contains 16 residues. Trimming removed 4 bases from V and 5 bases from J; junction bases left unmatched: 5. The CDR3 DNA follows: TGTGCCAGCAGTTGGACTAGCGGGAGGGCCTGGGAGACCCAGTACTTC. Residues: CASSWTSGRAWETQYF.